Each of the 27 T cell receptor beta chains below was sequenced from the same sample in a study of blood T cells in healthy people across ages. Then a second PCR, running roughly 7 to 11 cycles, was carried out with a sample-barcoded 5' primer and a J-beta primer mix. MiXCR, run by TCRdb on the 5' RACE reads, gives a single entry per CDR3 protein. This sample has 800,000 to 1,300,000 distinct CDR3 sequences; under 30% occur once, and the top ten carry around 0.75%. The sample also formed part of further work on T cells of mothers and their children.

The sequenced material came from blood. These receptors all come from a girl aged 2 to 9 in good health.

Regarding this clonotype: Germline and junction disagree at one end, which may indicate a read error. The rearrangement joins TRBV29-1 to TRBJ1-2; D may be TRBD1 (5 bases). From germline, CDR1 is SQVTM and CDR2 ANQGSEA. The CDR3 has 14 amino acids. DNA of the CDR3: TGCAGTGTTGAAGATTGGGGGACCTCGGCCGGCTACACCTTC. It yields the protein CSVEDWGTSAGYTF.

This chain joins TRBV13 and TRBJ1-2, with D uncertain. V was trimmed by 4 bases and J by 4 bases, leaving 10 bases between them. This CDR3 spans 13 amino acids. The germline V gene has CDR1 PRHDT and CDR2 FYEKMQ (reference sequence). The CDR3: CASSSQSLYGYTF. Here the CDR3 DNA reads TGTGCCAGCAGCTCGCAGTCCCTCTATGGCTACACCTTC.

This chain connects TRBV15 to TRBJ1-1; no clear D gene. The CDR3 totals 16 residues. V lost 5 bases to trimming and J lost 1 base, with 17 bases between them. Germline-derived CDR1 and CDR2 are LNHNV and YYDKDF (reference sequence). The DNA of the CDR3 is TGTGCCACCAGCGCCGGCAGGTTCAACCCGAACACTGAAGCTTTCTTT. This codes for CATSAGRFNPNTEAFF.

The rearrangement uses TRBV11-2 and TRBJ1-3; D not certain. CDR1 is SGHAT and CDR2 is FQNNGV in the germline V gene. Trimming pared 6 bases from V and 4 bases from J, leaving 7 bases between. The CDR3 sequence is 12 residues long. The CDR3: CASSSGGNTIYF. The CDR3 DNA follows: TGTGCCAGCAGTTCCGGGGGAAACACCATATATTTT.

A few counts support this clonotype. The V call is TRBV27, the J call TRBJ1-4; D is possibly TRBD1 (6 bases). Deletions cut 0 bases from V and 0 bases from J, with 17 bases between. The CDR3 runs to 19 residues. Germline V gives CDR1 MNHEY, CDR2 SMNVEV (reference sequence). CDR3 in amino acids: CASSLSTGTIGSTNEKLFF. Written as DNA, the CDR3 is TGTGCCAGCAGTTTATCCACAGGGACGATCGGATCAACTAATGAAAAACTGTTTTTT.

V usage is TRBV7-9 and J usage is TRBJ2-5; TRBD2 agrees at 11 bases. Germline V gene lookup returns CDR1 SEHNR and CDR2 FQNEAQ (reference sequence). This CDR3 spans 19 amino acids. The trim removed 0 bases at V and 1 base at J, leaving 10 bases unmatched. In DNA, the CDR3 is TGTGCCAGCAGCTTAGCGACTATAGCGGGGGGGCCCCCCCAAGAGACCCAGTACTTC. Its protein product is CASSLATIAGGPPQETQYF.

This clonotype was detected only a few times. The rearrangement links TRBV7-6 to TRBJ2-1; TRBD2 matches 7 bases. This CDR3 is 17 amino acids long. Trimming at V came to 1 base and at J to 0 bases, leaving 6 bases not matched to a gene. Germline CDR1 and CDR2: SGHVS and FNYEAQ. The CDR3 protein is CASSLEGGGSSYNEQFF. In DNA, the CDR3 is TGTGCCAGCAGCTTAGAAGGCGGGGGAAGCTCCTACAATGAGCAGTTCTTC.

This clonotype was seen repeatedly, ten times or more. The V call is TRBV5-1, the J call TRBJ1-1; D gene ambiguous. The CDR3 sequence is 12 residues long. Germline V gene lookup returns CDR1 SGHRS and CDR2 YFSETQ. Trimming cost V 4 bases and J 5 bases, with 9 bases left between them. CDR3 sequence reads: CASSPGWTEAFF. The CDR3 DNA sequence: TGCGCCAGCAGCCCCGGGTGGACTGAAGCTTTCTTT. Full variable domain (missing parts from reference TRBV5-1 and TRBJ1-1): KAGVTQTPRYLIKTRGQQVTLSCSPISGHRSVSWYQQTPGQGLQFLFEYFSETQRNKGNFPGRFSGRQFSNSRSEMNVSTLELGDSALYLCASSPGWTEAFFGQGTRLTVV.

Ten or more counts support this clonotype. The chain combines TRBV5-1 with TRBJ2-3, with 8 positions matching TRBD2. There are 14 residues in the CDR3. The germline V gene has CDR1 SGHRS and CDR2 YFSETQ. The V segment lost 10 bases and the J segment 2 bases; nucleotides outside the gene matches: 9. The CDR3 here is CASMQAGATDTQYF. CDR3 in DNA: TGCGCCTCAATGCAAGCGGGGGCCACAGATACGCAGTATTTT.

Remarks on this clonotype: At one of its ends the junction is not consistent with the germline gene, which may arise from a read error. The chain employs TRBV12-3 or TRBV12-4 and TRBJ1-4; D is ambiguous. The CDR3 runs to 11 residues. The CDR3 loop reads CANSFNEKLFF. CDR3 nucleotides: TGTGCCAACAGTTTCAATGAAAAACTGTTTTTT.

In its sample, this clonotype was seen many times. The rearrangement joins TRBV28 to TRBJ2-5; D is unclear. Trimming stripped 3 bases from V and 2 bases from J, with 10 bases between. Germline values: CDR1 MDHEN, CDR2 SYDVKM. The CDR3 spans 14 residues. For the CDR3, the DNA is TGTGCCAGCAGTTTGTTGGGTCAGCAAGAGACCCAGTACTTC. This translates into CASSLLGQQETQYF.

CDR3 nucleotide sequence: TGTGCCAGCAGGAAAGCAGGGAGAGCCTACGAGCAGTACTTC. Amino acids: CASRKAGRAYEQYF. J is TRBJ2-7 and V is TRBV28; D may be TRBD1 or TRBD2 (5 bases each). This CDR3 is 14 amino acids long. The V end was cut by 6 bases, the J end by 2 bases, with 14 bases between. The germline CDR1 and CDR2 sequences are MDHEN and SYDVKM. Variable domain in full (rest from reference TRBV28 and TRBJ2-7): DVKVTQSSRYLVKRTGEKVFLECVQDMDHENMFWYRQDPGLGLRLIYFSYDVKMKEKGDIPEGYSVSREKKERFSLILESASTNQTSMYLCASRKAGRAYEQYFGPGTRLTVT.

The chain couples TRBV7-6 to TRBJ1-3, with 8 bases lining up with TRBD1. The CDR3 loop spans 21 amino acids. Germline V gene data show CDR1 as SGHVS and CDR2 as FNYEAQ. After removal of 1 base from V and 1 base from J, the junction contained 18 bases not matched to a gene. The CDR3 DNA reads as TGTGCCAGCAGCTTAGTGGCCGGACAGGGCCGTATTAGCGCTTCTGGAAACACCATATATTTT. This codes for CASSLVAGQGRISASGNTIYF.

This clonotype was seen more than once but under ten times. The rearrangement uses TRBV9 and TRBJ2-3; 9 positions match TRBD2. Germline trimming cut 7 bases from V and 2 bases from J; bases unmatched to any gene: 5. The length of the CDR3 is 14 residues. The germline V gene encodes CDR1 SGDLS and CDR2 YYNGEE. The CDR3 DNA sequence: TGTGCCAGCGGGGTAGCGGGGGCCACAGATACGCAGTATTTT. Encoded protein: CASGVAGATDTQYF.

This clonotype was detected only a few times. The CDR3 DNA reads as TGTGCCAGCAGCCTCTGGACTAGCCCCGAGGGGACCGGGGAGCTGTTTTTT. This gives the protein CASSLWTSPEGTGELFF. The chain employs TRBV9 and TRBJ2-2, with 8 positions matching TRBD2. The CDR3 length is 17 residues. CDR1 is SGDLS, CDR2 YYNGEE, per germline. Trimming at V came to 4 bases and at J to 5 bases, leaving 13 bases not matched to a gene.

The genes are TRBV25-1 and TRBJ1-4; no clear D. The V gene's germline CDR1 is MGHDK and CDR2 SYGVNS. The CDR3 loop spans 13 amino acids. V lost 3 bases, J lost 8 bases, and 10 bases lay in between. DNA of the CDR3: TGTGCCAGCAGTGACTTCGTCGGGGAAAAACTGTTTTTT. Translated, it gives CASSDFVGEKLFF.

This clonotype has only a few counts. This chain connects TRBV3-1 to TRBJ2-4, with 11 bases lining up with TRBD1. Germline CDR1 is LGHDT and CDR2 is YNNKEL (reference sequence). V lost 4 bases to trimming and J lost 6 bases; unmatched junction nucleotides: 5. The CDR3 is made up of 15 amino acids. CDR3 sequence (DNA): TGTGCCAGCAGCCCCCGTGGGACAGGGGGAAACATTCAGTACTTC. Translating gives CASSPRGTGGNIQYF.

This clonotype was observed a handful of times. V usage is TRBV5-1 and J usage is TRBJ2-3; D uncertain. The CDR3 is made up of 16 amino acids. V gave up 4 bases and J gave up 4 bases, with 19 bases separating them. Germline loops: CDR1 SGHRS, CDR2 YFSETQ. CDR3 protein: CASSVLGPDRADTQYF. CDR3 coding DNA: TGCGCCAGCAGCGTACTCGGTCCAGATAGGGCAGATACGCAGTATTTT.

This clonotype was recorded many times. This chain joins TRBV6-5 and TRBJ2-3; no definite D call. The germline V gene has CDR1 MNHEY and CDR2 SVGAGI. V was cut by 6 bases and J by 6 bases, with 16 bases left in between. The CDR3 sequence is 14 residues long. CDR3 nucleotide sequence: TGTGCCAGCAGCCCCCCCGGGTTCCCCGATACGCAGTATTTT. It translates to CASSPPGFPDTQYF.

The chain joins TRBV6-6 to TRBJ2-6, with a weak D call TRBD1 (6 bases). Deletions cut 2 bases from V and 2 bases from J, with 10 bases between. Germline V CDR1 and CDR2: MNHNY, SVGAGI (reference sequence). CDR3 length: 16 amino acids. The CDR3 sequence is CASSYAQGAGANVLTF. CDR3 in DNA: TGTGCCAGCAGTTACGCACAGGGAGCTGGGGCCAACGTCCTGACTTTC.

This clonotype was counted between two and nine times. The gene calls are TRBV12-3 or TRBV12-4 and TRBJ2-3, with D possibly called TRBD1 or TRBD2 (6 bases each). The CDR3 totals 16 residues. Trimming took 0 bases from V and 1 from J, leaving 11 bases between them. The CDR3 here is CASSLAPGAGTDTQYF. In DNA form, the CDR3 reads TGTGCCAGCAGTTTAGCGCCGGGGGCCGGCACAGATACGCAGTATTTT.

This clonotype was counted only a few times. The CDR3 loop is CASTLRLGHNNEQFF. The CDR3 nucleotides are TGTGCCAGCACCCTAAGGCTAGGTCACAACAATGAGCAGTTCTTC. The chain carries TRBV3-1 and TRBJ2-1; D unclear. Trimming removed 7 bases from V and 5 bases from J, with 18 bases in between. This CDR3 region has 15 residues. The germline V gene encodes CDR1 LGHDT and CDR2 YNNKEL (reference sequence).

This chain links TRBV7-2 with TRBJ2-7; D unclear. V dropped 5 bases and J dropped 5 bases, with 10 bases sitting between them. The CDR3 runs 12 residues. From germline, CDR1 is SGHTA and CDR2 FQGNSA. The CDR3 DNA reads as TGTGCCAGCAGCATCGCAATCGACGAGCAGTACTTC. It encodes CASSIAIDEQYF.

The chain has TRBV20-1 and TRBJ2-1; 7 bases map to TRBD1. The CDR3 is made up of 14 amino acids. Germline V gene data show CDR1 as DFQATT and CDR2 as SNEGSKA (reference sequence). Unmatched junction bases numbered 12, after V lost 5 bases and J lost 8 bases. CDR3 nucleotide sequence: TGCAGTGCTGATAGGATAACAGGGGATTATGAGCAGTTCTTC. Translation gives CSADRITGDYEQFF.

This sequence joins TRBV6-6 and TRBJ1-1; D ambiguous. This CDR3 contains 11 residues. Per the germline V gene, CDR1 is MNHNY and CDR2 is SVGAGI (reference sequence). V shed 1 base and J shed 7 bases, with 4 bases lying between them. DNA for the CDR3: TGTGCCAGCAGTTACTACAGTGAAGCTTTCTTT. It yields the protein CASSYYSEAFF.

The chain joins TRBV6-5 to TRBJ1-3; no reliable D call. From germline, CDR1 is MNHEY and CDR2 SVGAGI. With 6 bases removed from V and 0 bases from J, the gap between germline ends came to 12 bases. CDR3 length: 15 residues. DNA of the CDR3: TGTGCCAGCAGCGTCGCGGCAGGCTCTGGAAACACCATATATTTT. As protein: CASSVAAGSGNTIYF.

The CDR3 is CASRRPGEETQYF. CDR3 nucleotide sequence: TGCGCCAGCAGGCGACCCGGGGAAGAGACCCAGTACTTC. The V gene is TRBV4-1, the J gene TRBJ2-5, with D possibly TRBD2 on 5 matching bases. Germline V CDR1 and CDR2: MGHRA, YSYEKL. The CDR3 is 13 residues long. Between the trimmed V and J ends, which lost 6 bases and 3 bases, there was a span of 11 bases.